This record covers a single T cell receptor beta chain. The data originate from a study of blood T cell repertoires in COVID-19. Across the study: Whether acute or convalescent, the COVID-19 samples came from the United States, Italy and Spain. Sample material is recorded as cDNA or gDNA derived from T cells, B-cell-depleted T cells, or PBMCs.

The CDR3 loop spans 17 amino acids. Germline lookup yields CDR1 MNHEY and CDR2 SVGEGT. Trimming cost V 6 bases and J 2 bases; bases outside gene matches: 13. Original processing methods: Estimation of nucleated cell counts relied on the amplification of reference gene primers. Data came from immunoSEQ multiplex PCR; TCRdb stores just in-frame clones and leaves some out. V and J calls and clone size are copied from that table; D and trimming were computed from the DNA. The table includes roughly 290,000 clones, over 75% detected once. The receptor comes from a woman aged 55-75 years with acute or convalescent COVID-19. The J gene is TRBJ2-3, the V gene TRBV6-2 or TRBV6-3, with 8 bases matching TRBD2. Sequencing was done on a sample of peripheral blood. CDR3 in amino acids: CASSRRDLSGNTDTQYF. The CDR3 DNA reads as TGTGCCAGCAGCCGGAGAGACCTTAGCGGGAACACAGATACGCAGTATTTT.